This is a list of T cell receptor beta chains from one sample in a study of blood T cell repertoires in COVID-19. Sequencing used immunoSEQ multiplex PCR; TCRdb keeps in-frame clones, though not all of them. The sample records about 230,000 clones, more than 70% being singletons. Sequencing was performed on peripheral blood. Receptors were obtained from a middle-aged man with active or convalescent COVID-19. CDR3s include the opening cysteine and the closing phenylalanine or tryptophan. D genes are given only for firm matches. Not all rows give a size; the values are once, few, many and, for expanded clones, a class.

d_call,v_call,clone_size,cdr3_length,j_call,cdr3_nt,cdr3_aa
-,TRBV4-1,-,14,TRBJ1-1,TGCGCCAGCAGCCAAGACAGGGTTTACACTGAAGCTTTCTTT,CASSQDRVYTEAFF
TRBD1,TRBV18,-,15,TRBJ1-1,TGTGCCAGCTCAAAGGGGACAGGGCCCAACACTGAAGCTTTCTTT,CASSKGTGPNTEAFF
TRBD1,TRBV12-5,-,14,TRBJ2-7,TGTGCTAGTGGTCACCGGACAGGGCCCTACGAGCAGTACTTC,CASGHRTGPYEQYF
-,TRBV4-3,-,15,TRBJ1-1,TGCGCCAGCAGCCAAGGAGCCACAGTGAACACTGAAGCTTTCTTT,CASSQGATVNTEAFF
TRBD1,TRBV19,-,13,TRBJ1-1,TGTGCCAGTAGCCCAGGGGGCGGCACTGAAGCTTTCTTT,CASSPGGGTEAFF
-,TRBV19,-,14,TRBJ1-5,TGTGCCAGTAGTATGGCGGGCCCTTTTTGGGCCCAGCATTTT,CASSMAGPFWAQHF
TRBD1,TRBV29-1,-,12,TRBJ1-1,TGCAGCGTGAGGGGGCCCAGCCAAGAAGCTTTCTTT,CSVRGPSQEAFF
-,TRBV11-2,-,14,TRBJ1-1,TGTGCCAGCAGCTTATCCAGACTTAACACTGAAGCTTTCTTT,CASSLSRLNTEAFF
TRBD1,TRBV4-2,-,15,TRBJ1-5,TGTGCCAGCAGCCAGACAGGGATGGGAGATCAGCCCCAGCATTTT,CASSQTGMGDQPQHF
TRBD2,TRBV30,-,17,TRBJ2-6,TGTGCCTGGAGGTTAGCGGGAGGGCCTTCTGGGGCCAACGTCCTGACTTTC,CAWRLAGGPSGANVLTF
TRBD1,TRBV9,-,16,TRBJ2-2,TGTGCCAGCAGCGTACGTGGACAGGGTGAGACCGGGGAGCTGTTTTTT,CASSVRGQGETGELFF
TRBD1,TRBV19,few,15,TRBJ1-2,TGTGCCAGTAGTATCCGACAGGGGGGCCACTATGGCTACACCTTC,CASSIRQGGHYGYTF
TRBD2,TRBV30,-,14,TRBJ2-3,TGTGCCTCGGAGCGGGAGTGGGACACAGATACGCAGTATTTT,CASEREWDTDTQYF
-,TRBV5-1,-,17,TRBJ1-4,TGCGCCAGCAGCTTGGACGCGGGGTTAGGAACTAATGAAAAACTGTTTTTT,CASSLDAGLGTNEKLFF
-,TRBV4-1,-,16,TRBJ2-3,TGCGCCAGCAGCCAAGGCGGCGGCGGGATAACAGATACGCAGTATTTT,CASSQGGGGITDTQYF
-,TRBV6-1,-,14,TRBJ2-7,TGTGCCAGCAGTGAAGACCCTAGTATCGCCGAGCAGTACTTC,CASSEDPSIAEQYF
TRBD2,TRBV4-2,-,15,TRBJ2-4,TGTGCCAGCAGCCAAGTGACTAGCGGAAAAAACATTCAGTACTTC,CASSQVTSGKNIQYF
-,TRBV11-2,-,16,TRBJ2-2,TGTGCCAGCAGCTTAGTAGGACAACTGAACACCGGGGAGCTGTTTTTT,CASSLVGQLNTGELFF
-,TRBV10-2,-,14,TRBJ1-5,TGCGCCAGCAGCGAACAGGGTGGGGGACAGCCCCAGCATTTT,CASSEQGGGQPQHF
TRBD1,TRBV6-2/TRBV6-3,once,15,TRBJ2-1,TGTGCCAGCAGTTTCACCGGGACAGGGGACAATGAGCAGTTCTTC,CASSFTGTGDNEQFF
-,TRBV4-1,-,17,TRBJ2-1,TGCGCCAGCAGCCAAGATCGTACAGGACGGGCCAACAATGAGCAGTTCTTC,CASSQDRTGRANNEQFF
TRBD2,TRBV24-1,-,17,TRBJ2-2,TGTGCCACCAGTGACCCTCAACTAGCGGGGGGGCCCGGGGAGCTGTTTTTT,CATSDPQLAGGPGELFF
-,TRBV5-1,-,15,TRBJ2-1,TGCGCCAGCAGCTTGGACGGGGGAGGCAGCGATGAGCAGTTCTTC,CASSLDGGGSDEQFF
TRBD1,TRBV2,-,15,TRBJ1-3,TGTGCCAGCAGTCCACAGGGGGCCTCTGGAAACACCATATATTTT,CASSPQGASGNTIYF
TRBD1,TRBV13,-,14,TRBJ2-3,TGTGCCAGCAGCTACATGCAGGGGGCAGATACGCAGTATTTT,CASSYMQGADTQYF
TRBD1,TRBV7-3,-,16,TRBJ1-2,TGTGCCAGCAGCTTAAGTTCGGACAGGGGTCGGCAAGGCTACACCTTC,CASSLSSDRGRQGYTF
-,TRBV5-1,-,14,TRBJ2-1,TGCGCCAGCAGCGGCGGGACGCCGGTGGATGAGCAGTTCTTC,CASSGGTPVDEQFF
TRBD1,TRBV4-2,-,14,TRBJ1-1,TGTGCCAGCAGCCAACTGGACAGGAGGACTGAAGCTTTCTTT,CASSQLDRRTEAFF
-,TRBV5-1,once,13,TRBJ1-2,TGCGCCAGCAGCTTGGCCGGCGGAGATGGCTACACCTTC,CASSLAGGDGYTF
-,TRBV18,-,18,TRBJ2-1,TGTGCCAGCTCACCACCCCAAATCGAGAATAATGCACACAATGAGCAGTTCTTC,CASSPPQIENNAHNEQFF
TRBD1,TRBV30,-,15,TRBJ2-2,TGTGCCTGGAGTGTCCGGACAGGGGTCACCGGGGAGCTGTTTTTT,CAWSVRTGVTGELFF
TRBD1,TRBV30,-,16,TRBJ2-3,TGTGCCTGGAGTGGGGCTGGGGCAGGGGGCAAAAATACGCAGTATTTT,CAWSGAGAGGKNTQYF
-,TRBV30,few,12,TRBJ2-7,TGTGCCTGGAGTGTAGGGGTTTACGAGCAGTACTTC,CAWSVGVYEQYF
-,TRBV15,-,14,TRBJ2-1,TGTGCCACCAGCAGAGATCTAGGGAGCAATGAGCAGTTCTTC,CATSRDLGSNEQFF
TRBD1,TRBV7-9,-,17,TRBJ2-6,TGTGCCAGCAGCTCCGGGACAGGGACATCTGGGGCCAACGTCCTGACTTTC,CASSSGTGTSGANVLTF
TRBD1,TRBV2,-,14,TRBJ1-2,TGTGCCAGCAGTGGGAAGGGCAGGGGGGCTGGCTACACCTTC,CASSGKGRGAGYTF
-,TRBV12-3/TRBV12-4,few,13,TRBJ1-1,TGTGCCAGCAGTTTGAACAGTTACACTGAAGCTTTCTTT,CASSLNSYTEAFF
-,TRBV2,-,13,TRBJ1-2,TGTGCCAGCAGTGGACAGAGTCTCTATGGCTACACCTTC,CASSGQSLYGYTF
-,TRBV7-9,-,13,TRBJ2-7,TGTGCCAGCAGCGTCGGGAGCTCCTACGAGCAGTACTTC,CASSVGSSYEQYF
TRBD2,TRBV2,-,16,TRBJ2-2,TGTGCCAGCAGCGGGACTAGCGGGAGTCTTGGCGGGGAGCTGTTTTTT,CASSGTSGSLGGELFF
-,TRBV4-2,-,15,TRBJ2-7,TGTGCCAGCAGCCAAGAGTTGCGAATTTCCTACGAGCAGTACTTC,CASSQELRISYEQYF
TRBD2,TRBV18,-,17,TRBJ2-3,TGTGCCAGCTCACCACCGGGACTAGCGGGAGCCACAGATACGCAGTATTTT,CASSPPGLAGATDTQYF
TRBD1,TRBV15,-,17,TRBJ1-2,TGTGCCACCAGCAGAGACAGGGACAGGGGTCTCCCCTATGGCTACACCTTC,CATSRDRDRGLPYGYTF
TRBD1,TRBV4-1,-,15,TRBJ1-1,TGCGCCAGCAGCCATGGACAGGGTTTGAACACTGAAGCTTTCTTT,CASSHGQGLNTEAFF
-,TRBV24-1,-,16,TRBJ1-5,TGTGCCACCAGTGACACGACAGATTATAGCAATCAGCCCCAGCATTTT,CATSDTTDYSNQPQHF
-,TRBV27,-,13,TRBJ1-6,TGTGCCAGCAGCCTGGGGGGGTCGAGAACCCTCCACTTT,CASSLGGSRTLHF
-,TRBV12-3/TRBV12-4,-,13,TRBJ1-2,TGTGCCAGCAGTTTGGATGGCAGGTTTGGCTACACCTTC,CASSLDGRFGYTF
-,TRBV30,many,13,TRBJ1-4,TGTGCCTGGAGTCGGGGGGAAAGCGGGAAACTGTTTTTT,CAWSRGESGKLFF
-,TRBV4-2,-,16,TRBJ1-5,TGTGCCAGCAGCCAAGAGGCAGGGGTAGTATATTTGCCCCAGCATTTT,CASSQEAGVVYLPQHF
-,TRBV5-4,-,14,TRBJ1-4,TGTGCCAGCAGCGCCAGACAGGCCGATGAAAAACTGTTTTTT,CASSARQADEKLFF
TRBD1,TRBV24-1,few,18,TRBJ1-2,TGTGCCACCAGTGATTCACGGACAGGGGACCCTATTAACTATGGCTACACCTTC,CATSDSRTGDPINYGYTF
TRBD1,TRBV30,-,15,TRBJ2-7,TGTGCCTGGACCCCGGGGACAGGGGGCTTCGACGAGCAGTACTTC,CAWTPGTGGFDEQYF
TRBD1,TRBV6-4,-,14,TRBJ2-1,TGTGCCACCCGACAGGGGGTTGCCTACAATGAGCAGTTCTTC,CATRQGVAYNEQFF
TRBD1,TRBV12-3/TRBV12-4,-,13,TRBJ1-5,TGTGCCAGCCGTACAGGGGACAATCAGCCCCAGCATTTT,CASRTGDNQPQHF
TRBD1,TRBV9,-,15,TRBJ1-6,TGTGCCAGCAGCGCGGGGACAGGGAGAAATTCACCCCTCCACTTT,CASSAGTGRNSPLHF
-,TRBV2,-,13,TRBJ1-5,TGTGCCAGCAGTGAAGGTCCGGGTCAGCCCCAGCATTTT,CASSEGPGQPQHF
TRBD2,TRBV29-1,few,13,TRBJ2-5,TGCAGCGTTGATTTAGCGGGGCGAGAGACCCAGTACTTC,CSVDLAGRETQYF
-,TRBV24-1,once,12,TRBJ1-2,TGTGCCACCAGTGACAGGAGGAGTGGCTACACCTTC,CATSDRRSGYTF
-,TRBV19,-,16,TRBJ1-3,TGTGCCAGCACTTCCCCCGGGTCCACCTCTGGAAACACCATATATTTT,CASTSPGSTSGNTIYF
-,TRBV5-4,-,12,TRBJ1-1,TGTGCCAGCAGCTTCGACAGTTGGGGAGCTTTCTTT,CASSFDSWGAFF